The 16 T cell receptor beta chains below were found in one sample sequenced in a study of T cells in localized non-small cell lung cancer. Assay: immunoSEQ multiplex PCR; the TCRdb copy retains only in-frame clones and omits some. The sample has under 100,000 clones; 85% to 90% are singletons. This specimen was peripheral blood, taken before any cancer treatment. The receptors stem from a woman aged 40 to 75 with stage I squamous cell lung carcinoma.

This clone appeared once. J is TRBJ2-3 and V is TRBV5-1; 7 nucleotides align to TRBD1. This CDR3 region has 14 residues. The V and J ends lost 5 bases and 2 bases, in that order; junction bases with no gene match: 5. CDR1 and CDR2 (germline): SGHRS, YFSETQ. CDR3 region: CASRGQTNTDTQYF. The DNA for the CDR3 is TGCGCCAGCAGGGGACAGACTAACACAGATACGCAGTATTTT.

CDR3 protein: CASRFVGVRDTEAFF. CDR3 in DNA: TGCGCCAGCAGATTCGTCGGGGTGAGGGACACTGAAGCTTTCTTT. The chain recombines TRBV5-1 with TRBJ1-1; D unclear. This CDR3 is built from 15 residues. Trimming pared 5 bases from V and 3 bases from J, leaving 17 bases between. CDR1 is SGHRS, CDR2 YFSETQ, per germline.

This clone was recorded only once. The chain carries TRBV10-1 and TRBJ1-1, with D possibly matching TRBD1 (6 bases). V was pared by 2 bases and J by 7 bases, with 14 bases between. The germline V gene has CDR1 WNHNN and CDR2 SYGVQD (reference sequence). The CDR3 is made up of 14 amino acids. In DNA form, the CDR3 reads TGCGCCAGCAGTGAGGGGGGGCCGGTTGGTGAAGCTTTCTTT. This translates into CASSEGGPVGEAFF.

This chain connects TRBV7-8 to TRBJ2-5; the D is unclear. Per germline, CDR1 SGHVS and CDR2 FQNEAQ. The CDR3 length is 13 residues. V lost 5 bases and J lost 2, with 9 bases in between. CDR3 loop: CASSRGRQETQYF. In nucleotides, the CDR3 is TGTGCCAGCAGCCGTGGACGACAAGAGACCCAGTACTTC.

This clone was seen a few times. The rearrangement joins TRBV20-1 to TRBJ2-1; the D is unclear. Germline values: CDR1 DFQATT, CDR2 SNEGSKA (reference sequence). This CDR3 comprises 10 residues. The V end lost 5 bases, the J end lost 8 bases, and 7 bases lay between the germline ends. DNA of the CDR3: TGCAGTGCTGGCATAGATGAGCAGTTCTTC. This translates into CSAGIDEQFF.

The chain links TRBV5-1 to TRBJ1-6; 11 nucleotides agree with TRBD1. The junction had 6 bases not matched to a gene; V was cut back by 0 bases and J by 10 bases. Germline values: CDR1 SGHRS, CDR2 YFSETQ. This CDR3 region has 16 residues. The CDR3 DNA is TGCGCCAGCAGCTTGGGGACAGGGGGCGCGGAATCACCCCTCCACTTT. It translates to CASSLGTGGAESPLHF.

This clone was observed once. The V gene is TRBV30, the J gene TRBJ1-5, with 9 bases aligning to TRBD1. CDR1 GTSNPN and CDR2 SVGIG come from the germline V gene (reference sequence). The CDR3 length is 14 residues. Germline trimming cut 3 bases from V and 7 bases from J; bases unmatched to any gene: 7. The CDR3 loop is CAWSGGTGRQPQHF. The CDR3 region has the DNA TGTGCCTGGAGCGGGGGGACAGGGAGGCAGCCCCAGCATTTT.

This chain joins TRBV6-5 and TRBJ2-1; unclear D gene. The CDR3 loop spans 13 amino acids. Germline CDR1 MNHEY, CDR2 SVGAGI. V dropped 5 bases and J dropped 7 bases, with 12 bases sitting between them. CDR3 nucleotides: TGTGCCAGCAGTCAAAATAGGGTGAATGAGCAGTTCTTC. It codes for CASSQNRVNEQFF.

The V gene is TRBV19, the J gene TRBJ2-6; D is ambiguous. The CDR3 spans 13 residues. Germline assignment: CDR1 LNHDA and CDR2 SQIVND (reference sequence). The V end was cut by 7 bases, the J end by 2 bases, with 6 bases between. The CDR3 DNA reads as TGTGCCAGTACCCCAACTGGGGCCAACGTCCTGACTTTC. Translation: CASTPTGANVLTF.

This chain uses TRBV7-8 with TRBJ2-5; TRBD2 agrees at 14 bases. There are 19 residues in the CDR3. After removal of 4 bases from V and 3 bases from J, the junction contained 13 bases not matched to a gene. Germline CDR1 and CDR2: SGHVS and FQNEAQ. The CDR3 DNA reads TGTGCCAGCAGCTCGAAGAGGTCAGGACTAGCGGGGGGCAAAGAGACCCAGTACTTC. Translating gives CASSSKRSGLAGGKETQYF.

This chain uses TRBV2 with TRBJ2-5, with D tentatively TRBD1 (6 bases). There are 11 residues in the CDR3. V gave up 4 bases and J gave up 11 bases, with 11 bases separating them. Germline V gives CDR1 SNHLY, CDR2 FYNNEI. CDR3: CASSGDGTQYF. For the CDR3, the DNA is TGTGCCAGCAGTGGAGACGGGACACAGTACTTC.

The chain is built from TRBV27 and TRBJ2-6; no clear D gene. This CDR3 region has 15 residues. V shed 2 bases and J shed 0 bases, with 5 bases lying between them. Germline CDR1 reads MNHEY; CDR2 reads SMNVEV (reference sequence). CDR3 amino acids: CASSLDGSGANVLTF. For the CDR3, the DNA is TGTGCCAGCAGTTTAGACGGCTCTGGGGCCAACGTCCTGACTTTC.

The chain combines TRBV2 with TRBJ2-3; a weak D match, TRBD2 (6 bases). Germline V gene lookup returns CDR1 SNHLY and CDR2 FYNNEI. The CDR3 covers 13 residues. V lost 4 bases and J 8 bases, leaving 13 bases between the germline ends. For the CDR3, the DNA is TGTGCCAGCAGTGGGGACTTTTCGGCTACGCAGTATTTT. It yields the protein CASSGDFSATQYF.

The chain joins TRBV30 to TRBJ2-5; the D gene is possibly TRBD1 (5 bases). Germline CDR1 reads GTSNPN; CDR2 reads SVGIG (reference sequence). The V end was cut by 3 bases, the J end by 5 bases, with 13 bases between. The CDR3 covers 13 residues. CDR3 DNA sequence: TGTGCCTGGAGGGTGGACACCTGGGAGACCCAGTACTTC. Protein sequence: CAWRVDTWETQYF.

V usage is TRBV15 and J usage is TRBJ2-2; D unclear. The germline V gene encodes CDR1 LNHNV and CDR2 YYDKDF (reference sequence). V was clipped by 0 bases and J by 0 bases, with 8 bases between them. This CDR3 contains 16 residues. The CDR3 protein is CATSRDQATNTGELFF. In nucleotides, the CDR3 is TGTGCCACCAGCAGAGACCAAGCGACGAACACCGGGGAGCTGTTTTTT.

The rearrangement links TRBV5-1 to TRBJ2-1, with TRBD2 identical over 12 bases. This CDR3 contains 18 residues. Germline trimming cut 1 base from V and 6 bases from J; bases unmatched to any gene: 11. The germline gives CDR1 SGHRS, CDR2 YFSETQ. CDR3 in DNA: TGCGCCAGCAGCTTGTACCCTCTAGCGGGGGGGCGAGGCAATGAGCAGTTCTTC. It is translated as CASSLYPLAGGRGNEQFF.